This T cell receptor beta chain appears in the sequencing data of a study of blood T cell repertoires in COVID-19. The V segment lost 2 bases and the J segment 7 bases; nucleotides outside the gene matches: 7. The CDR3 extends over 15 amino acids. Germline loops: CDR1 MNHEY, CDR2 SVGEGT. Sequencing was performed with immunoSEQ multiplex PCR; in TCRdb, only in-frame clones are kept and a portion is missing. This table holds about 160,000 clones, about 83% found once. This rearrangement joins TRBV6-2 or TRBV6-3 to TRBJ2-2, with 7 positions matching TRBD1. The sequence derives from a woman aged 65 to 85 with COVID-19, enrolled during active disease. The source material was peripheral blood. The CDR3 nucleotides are TGTGCCAGCAGTTACAAGGGGGCCGGACACGGGGAGCTGTTTTTT. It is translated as CASSYKGAGHGELFF.